A selection of T cell receptor beta chains follows, all from one sample in a study of blood T cells in healthy people across ages. MiXCR, applied by TCRdb to the 5' RACE reads, yields one record per CDR3 protein. In the table there are 720,000 or so distinct CDR3 sequences, about 43% of which are singletons. The sequencing input was blood. These receptors all stem from a man older than 75 in good health. Each CDR3 is given with its conserved first and last residue. D genes are given only for firm matches. Some rows mark clone size as missing; the rest say once, few, many or name a class of expanded clone.

D,J,size,V,DNA,CDR3
.,TRBJ2-5,few,TRBV12-3/TRBV12-4,TGTGCCAGCAGTAGCCCGGGACGGGGACAAGAGACCCAGTACTTC,CASSSPGRGQETQYF
TRBD1,TRBJ1-2,few,TRBV6-1,TGTGCCAGCAGTGGCCGGGACAGGCTCCGCTATGGCTACACCTTC,CASSGRDRLRYGYTF
.,TRBJ2-1,few,TRBV13,TGTGCCAGCAGCCGAGGGGGGTTAGCGAGTTACAATGAGCAGTTCTTC,CASSRGGLASYNEQFF
.,TRBJ2-1,few,TRBV12-5,TGTGCTAGTGGTTTGGTAGGGTGGGGGAATGAGCAGTTCTTC,CASGLVGWGNEQFF
.,TRBJ1-4,.,TRBV6-2/TRBV6-3,TGTGCCAGCAGCTGGGGAGGGCCGGGCGAAAAACTGTTTTTT,CASSWGGPGEKLFF
.,TRBJ1-2,once,TRBV16,TGTGCCAGCAGCCAATCGGGGCAGGCAGGTAACTATGGCTACACCTTC,CASSQSGQAGNYGYTF
TRBD2,TRBJ2-3,.,TRBV9,TGTGCTAGCAGCGTTATAGCGGGAGGGAAAGATACGCGGTATTTT,CASSVIAGGKDTRYF
TRBD2,TRBJ2-3,.,TRBV7-9,TGTGCCACCGCCTACACTAGCGGGAGTGCAGATACGCAGTATTTT,CATAYTSGSADTQYF
.,TRBJ2-1,few,TRBV28,TGTGCCACCATAAGGGAGAATGAGCAGTTCTTC,CATIRENEQFF
.,TRBJ1-5,.,TRBV30,TGTGCCTGGAGTGTCCAGCTACAGCCCCAGCATTTT,CAWSVQLQPQHF
TRBD1,TRBJ2-1,.,TRBV20-1,TGCAGTGCTAGAGATCTCTCGGGACAGAGGCAGTTCTTC,CSARDLSGQRQFF
TRBD1,TRBJ2-1,.,TRBV7-9,TGTGCCAGCAGCGCCCGGGACAGACACAATGAGCAGTTCTTC,CASSARDRHNEQFF
TRBD1,TRBJ2-5,few,TRBV7-2,TGTGCCAGCAGCTTAGCGGGACAGTACCAAGAGACCCAGTACTTC,CASSLAGQYQETQYF
TRBD1,TRBJ1-1,.,TRBV7-8,TGTGCCAGCAAGACAGGGATGGCGGGCACTGAAGCTTTCTTT,CASKTGMAGTEAFF
TRBD2,TRBJ2-7,few,TRBV28,TGTGCCAGCAGTTCGCCGGGACTAGGAATCTACGAGCAGTACTTC,CASSSPGLGIYEQYF
TRBD2,TRBJ2-1,many,TRBV20-1,TGCAGTGCTAGTTCACAAGCGGGAGGTACCGGTGAGCAGTTCTTC,CSASSQAGGTGEQFF
.,TRBJ1-2,.,TRBV2,TGTGCCAGCAGTGAACAAGGAGAACCACACTATGGCTACACCTTC,CASSEQGEPHYGYTF
.,TRBJ2-4,.,TRBV12-3/TRBV12-4,TGTGCCAGCAGTTTAGAGGGGAACATTCAGTACTTC,CASSLEGNIQYF
TRBD1,TRBJ2-1,once,TRBV25-1,TGTGCCAGCACCCTTCTGGGGGACAGGGGGAATGAGCAGTTCTTC,CASTLLGDRGNEQFF
.,TRBJ2-3,few,TRBV20-1,TGCAGTGCTAGAACAGGGGAGGGCACAGATACGCAGTATTTT,CSARTGEGTDTQYF
.,TRBJ2-1,.,TRBV27,TGTGCCAGCAGTTTATTAGGGGGGTCCTCCGTCCATGAGCAGTTCTTC,CASSLLGGSSVHEQFF
TRBD1,TRBJ2-7,once,TRBV4-2,TGTGTCAGCAGCCAGCCTGGGGCAGGGGGCTTCTCCTACGAGCAGTACTTC,CVSSQPGAGGFSYEQYF
.,TRBJ2-3,few,TRBV20-1,TGCAGTGCTTCCAGGACAGGCACAGATACGCAGTATTTT,CSASRTGTDTQYF
TRBD1,TRBJ2-3,few,TRBV11-3,TGTGCCAGCAGCGCGCAGGGGGCTCCAGATACGCAGTATTTT,CASSAQGAPDTQYF
.,TRBJ2-5,.,TRBV2,TGTGCCAGAATGAGAGGAGAGACCCAGTACTTC,CARMRGETQYF
TRBD2,TRBJ2-1,few,TRBV11-2,TGTGCCAGCAGCTCCTCCGGGACTAGCGGGGGGGCCTCCTACAATGAGCAGTTCTTC,CASSSSGTSGGASYNEQFF
.,TRBJ2-1,.,TRBV20-1,TGCAGTCCGACAGCGTACAATGAGCAGTTCTTC,CSPTAYNEQFF
.,TRBJ2-1,few,TRBV11-2,TGTGCCAGCAGCCTCAGAGACAGGTCGGGCAATGAGCAGTTCTTC,CASSLRDRSGNEQFF
.,TRBJ2-7,many,TRBV4-2,TGTGCCAGCAGCCAAGGTTACATTCCGGGGCTATCCTACGAGCAGTACTTC,CASSQGYIPGLSYEQYF
TRBD1,TRBJ1-2,.,TRBV5-6,TGTGCCAGCAGACCGGACAGGGAAACTGGCTACACCTTC,CASRPDRETGYTF
.,TRBJ2-1,.,TRBV5-1,TGCGCCAGCAGCAGTGGTCTGTCCGGGCGGGGCAATGAGCAGTTCTTC,CASSSGLSGRGNEQFF
.,TRBJ2-7,.,TRBV25-1,TGTGCCAGCAGTGAATCGGCAGGGGCAAACGAGCAGTACTTC,CASSESAGANEQYF
TRBD2,TRBJ2-1,few,TRBV29-1,TGCAGCGTTGCACCATTACTCGCCGGGACTAGCCTCTACAATGAGCAGTTCTTC,CSVAPLLAGTSLYNEQFF
.,TRBJ1-2,many,TRBV30,TGTGCCTGGAGTAAGACAGCTTCCTACTATGGCTACACCTTC,CAWSKTASYYGYTF
TRBD1,TRBJ1-6,.,TRBV28,TGTGCCAGCAGTTACAGGGGGATCCCATCACCCCTCCACTTT,CASSYRGIPSPLHF
.,TRBJ2-1,.,TRBV19,TGTGCCAGTAGTATAGGGAAGCGCTCCTACAATGAGCAGTTCTTC,CASSIGKRSYNEQFF
.,TRBJ2-7,.,TRBV10-3,TGTGCCATCAGTGACGAGGGACTGGTTCTCTACGAGCAGTACTTC,CAISDEGLVLYEQYF